This T cell receptor (beta chain) is from a study of cytomegalovirus exposure and HLA in healthy donors (dated by TCRdb to 2016 to 2017). Background on the whole study: An earlier analysis of about 560 of the donors reported under 300 Gb of sequence data and around 100 million unique TCR beta sequences obtained from 180 million or so T cells. On average, 235,054 unique TCR beta nucleotide sequences were sequenced per donor among some 430 genotyped donors of the cohort, with around 19% of those sequences being non-productive. Along with the approximately 650-subject first cohort, a separate validation cohort of over a hundred different subjects was used. Rather than drawing on any new phenotypic data, the later analysis identified candidate immune exposures from TCR beta sequences and the way those sequences occurred across donors. To predict cytomegalovirus infection status, the study combined high-throughput TCR immunosequencing, statistical association of individual TCRs with disease status, and machine learning. An earlier analysis of 587 of the donors used high-throughput TCR beta sequencing to judge whether each TCR beta V gene segment behaved as functional or pseudogenic. The aim of the study was to test whether cataloging public T cell receptors could identify signatures of past pathogen exposure. Approximately 310 gigabases of sequencing data and approximately 91 million unique TCR sequences made up an early release that covered roughly 670 HLA-typed donors. Donor age, sex, ethnicity and CMV serostatus were compiled alongside the repertoire data. HLA typing covered class I and class II loci at four-digit resolution. All discovery cohort repertoires had been generated on a single sequencing platform. The number of typed donors differed by locus: roughly 629-630 for A, B, C, DRB1 and DQB1; approximately 530 for DQA1; 606 for DPA1; and approximately 450 for DPB1. A later analysis re-examined previously published TCR beta repertoires from hundreds of donors and added high-resolution HLA genotyping to investigate patterns of TCR occurrence. Among the approximately 430 genotyped donors, approximately 77% belonged to the genetic ancestry cluster associated with self-reported Caucasian donors. About five DR-DQ haplotypes were treated as single units for association and clustering because of strong linkage in the cohort. A later genetic analysis took genome-wide SNP genotypes for about three fifths of the 666 donors and used that subset as a discovery cohort. The study profiled the T cell repertoires of 500 to 800 subjects by immunosequencing and related them to cytomegalovirus serostatus. Study-wide conclusions, independent of this receptor: Strong co-occurrence of HLA alleles, especially DR and DQ, made assigning TCR associations to individual alleles difficult. Sequencing depth was assumed to be roughly uniform across donors in the presence/absence analyses, though that assumption may not hold. In a later analysis, HLA-associated TCR beta chains were found to be more clonally expanded and to have lower generation probabilities than equally common non-associated chains. Correlated functional status among segregating V segments might be attributable to linkage disequilibrium, but an unknown experimental factor could not be ruled out. Most TCR sequences were observed very rarely across donors, whereas some public TCRs were present in many individuals. For the cohort, immune exposure information was limited to CMV serostatus. In a later genetic analysis, fewer N-insertions in productive TCRs were reported among donors in an Asian-associated ancestry cluster than the roughly 670-donor mean. The study listed approximately 150 TCR beta chains as associated with cytomegalovirus. In vitro tests confirmed that three of the cytomegalovirus-associated TCR beta chains recognize cytomegalovirus antigens. In a later analysis, 15,000 to 20,000 TCR beta sequences were associated with specific HLA alleles at a false discovery rate of 0.05. The authors suggested that the approach could potentially be generalized to other disease states and immunological phenotypes. Some IMGT-functional V segments, including TRBV6-2 and TRBV6-3, could not be distinguished by the 87-base-pair reads and were therefore excluded. Because some donors lacked HLA typing at each locus, the association tests relied only on the typed subset. Broadly in line with IMGT annotations, most TCR beta V segments showed up in productive rearrangements about 87% or about 30% of the time in an earlier analysis of roughly 590 of the donors. In a later genetic analysis, a missense DCLRE1C variant was associated with V-gene and J-gene trimming of TCR beta chains, and the association was replicated in an independent cohort. Because counts were too low, seventeen rarely observed V segments, including chromosome 9 orphons, were excluded from the earlier analysis of 587 of the donors. Several of the top co-occurrence clusters appeared to be linked to parvovirus B19, influenza, CMV and Epstein-Barr virus, according to a later analysis. Cytomegalovirus status was reported to be diagnosed by the classifier with high specificity and sensitivity in both the original and validation cohorts. This cohort had only TCR beta chains sequenced, and the lack of alpha or paired-chain data limited which features could be detected. A cluster of highly shared sequence variants was judged likely to be a technical artifact of the sequencing pipeline. In a later analysis, TCR association rates were found to vary across HLA loci, with the most associated TCRs seen for DRB1 alleles and the fewest for HLA-C alleles. In a later analysis, most CMV-associated TCR beta chains were found to appear HLA-restricted, with HLA associations seemingly driven largely by CMV exposure. A further reported finding was that TCR beta sequences accurately predicted the HLA-A and HLA-B alleles for most subjects in the first cohort.

Library construction relied on the immunoSEQ multiplex PCR assay. A mixture of 60 forward primers for TCR Vbeta segments and 13 reverse primers for TCR Jbeta segments was used in the multiplex PCR. Amplification of the CDR3 region of rearranged TCR beta genes was performed with a multiplex PCR assay on genomic DNA. Amplified TCR beta libraries were sequenced as 87-base-pair reads on the Illumina HiSeq System. In the paper's pipeline: In a later analysis, 70 million to 95 million unique TCR beta chains were counted across the 500 to 700 repertoires, and roughly 11 million of these chains were shared by at least two donors. Raw reads were error-corrected and collapsed into unique sequences by a nearest-neighbor algorithm in which closely related sequences were merged to remove PCR and sequencing errors. V, D and J gene segments were assigned by aligning CDR3 sequences to IMGT reference sequences. For a sequence to be retained, at least a six-nucleotide match to both a V gene segment and a J gene segment was required. Rearrangements were classified as productive when the CDR3 lacked stop codons and remained in frame with V and J, and all other rearrangements were classified as non-productive. CDR3 was defined by IMGT convention, running from the second conserved V-encoded cysteine to the conserved J-encoded phenylalanine. In an earlier analysis of just under 600 of the donors, sequences lacking an unambiguous match to a single V gene segment were excluded. In an earlier analysis of approximately 590 of the donors, V segments were called functional above 56.7% productive rearrangements and were called segregating when the between-donor standard deviation exceeded 5%. A statistical classification framework was developed to diagnose cytomegalovirus status using the catalog of TCR beta chain sequences. In a later analysis, TCR nucleotide sequences were compared against IMGT/GENE-DB human TR gene sequences so that V and J genes could be assigned. Using the TCRdist pipeline, a later analysis assigned CDR3 sequences along with most-parsimonious VDJ recombination scenarios. A later analysis defined each TCR beta chain by its CDR3 amino acid sequence plus V-gene family, and excluded reads lacking a unique V-gene family. A later analysis removed roughly 590 highly shared, low-generation-probability nucleotide sequences to deal with suspected cross-contamination and a sequencing artifact. In a later analysis, a clonal expansion index was calculated for each public chain from normalized within-repertoire ranks of inferred template counts. In a later analysis, generation probabilities were computed with a VDJ recombination model fitted to out-of-frame rearrangements, and the resulting probabilities were checked against IGoR. A later analysis scored TCR-TCR, TCR-HLA and TCR-CMV co-occurrence with hypergeometric tests, applying a repertoire-size bias correction to TCR pairs. In a later analysis, false discovery rates were estimated by permuting HLA or CMV assignments 20 times. In a later analysis, co-occurring TCRs were grouped using DBSCAN, and TCRdist sequence similarity was added for clustering within HLA-allele-positive subsets. For co-occurrence clustering, repertoires with fewer than 30,000 or more than 120,000 public chains were excluded, along with four or five repertoires with anomalous nucleotide sharing. What TCRdb holds here is the immuneACCESS table cut down to in-frame rearrangements. Part of the clones is not present; checked against another copy, under half of the missing clones reflect an unresolved V gene, and the others are unexplained. The V and J calls and clone size were taken over from that table, and D and trimming were inferred from the DNA. In this sample the table shows more than 85,000 clones, roughly 80% of which occur a single time. The ten top clones hold 11% to 15% of the sample.

The cohort was made up of 650 to 700 healthy bone marrow donors. At the time of sampling, every cohort member was nominally healthy, though immune exposures that went unrecorded were likely present. The donor was CMV seropositive and was included in the group of approximately 310 seropositive cohort members. A peripheral blood sample was collected from each donor, and TCR beta sequencing was performed on peripheral blood mononuclear cells. The Qiagen DNeasy Blood Extraction Kit was used to extract genomic DNA from the blood cell samples. Sequences SGHRS (CDR1) and YFSETQ (CDR2) are obtained from the germline V gene. V is trimmed back by 0 bases and J by 6 bases, and the junction contains 3 bases that no gene match accounts for. Measured from the cysteine to the phenylalanine, the CDR3 is 15 residues long. Here the CDR3 DNA is all that survives: 45 bases in frame from base 1. As concerns this clone: Its antigen remains unidentified. Base qualities are missing; no much larger clone stands one base away.

The TCR sequence derives from a male donor in good health and CMV-seropositive. The sample taken for sequencing was PBMCs. The V gene is TRBV5-1 and the J gene is TRBJ2-2; 9 junctional bases match TRBD1. The CDR3 region has the sequence CASSLVGQGSGELFF. The DNA sequence is as follows: TGCGCCAGCAGCTTGGTCGGACAGGGGTCCGGGGAGCTGTTTTTT.